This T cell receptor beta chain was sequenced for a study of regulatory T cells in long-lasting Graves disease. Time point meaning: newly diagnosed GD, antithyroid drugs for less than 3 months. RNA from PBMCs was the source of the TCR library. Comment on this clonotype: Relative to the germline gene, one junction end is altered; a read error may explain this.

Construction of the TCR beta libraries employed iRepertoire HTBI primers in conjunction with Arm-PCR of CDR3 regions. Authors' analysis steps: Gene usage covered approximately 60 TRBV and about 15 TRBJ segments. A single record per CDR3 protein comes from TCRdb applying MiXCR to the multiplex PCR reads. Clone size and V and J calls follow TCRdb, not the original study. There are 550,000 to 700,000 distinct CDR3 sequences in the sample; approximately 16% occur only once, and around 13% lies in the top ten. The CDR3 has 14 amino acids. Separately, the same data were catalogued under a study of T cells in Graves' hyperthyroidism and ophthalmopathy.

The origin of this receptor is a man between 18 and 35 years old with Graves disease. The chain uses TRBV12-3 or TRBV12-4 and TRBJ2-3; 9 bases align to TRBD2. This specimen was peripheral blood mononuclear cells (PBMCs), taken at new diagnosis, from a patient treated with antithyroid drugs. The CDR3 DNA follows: TGTGCCAGCAGTTTGGGGACTAGCACAGATGCGCAGTATTTT. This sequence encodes CASSLGTSTDAQYF.